This TCR beta chain appears in the sequencing data of a study of OX40 agonist ivuxolimab in advanced cancers. Turning to the study itself: Patients were dosed with the agonistic anti-OX40 (CD134) antibody ivuxolimab.

Data came from immunoSEQ multiplex PCR; TCRdb stores just in-frame clones and leaves some out. The table has 55,000 to 90,000 clones, 70% to 90% seen once. Here the sequenced sample was CD4+ or CD8+ T cells sorted from blood, taken in a trial of the OX40 agonist ivuxolimab. The clonotype comes from an adult with an advanced solid tumor such as melanoma, head and neck, liver or kidney cancer.

Here the CDR3 reads CASSVGGGVYNEQFF. The CDR3 region has the DNA TGTGCCAGCAGCGTAGGCGGGGGCGTCTACAATGAGCAGTTCTTC. This chain joins TRBV9 and TRBJ2-1; tentatively, D is TRBD2 (7 bases). The ends were cut back, 0 bases at V and 3 bases at J, with 10 bases in the middle. Germline values: CDR1 SGDLS, CDR2 YYNGEE. This CDR3 is 15 amino acids long.